These T cell receptor beta chains were read from a single sample in a study of T cell repertoires in cytomegalovirus infection. One entry per CDR3 protein results from TCRdb running MiXCR on the reads. The table lists around 310,000 distinct CDR3 sequences, roughly 16% of them singletons, with more than 10% in the top ten. The sample comprised PBMCs. Receptor source: a human donor in good health (CMV status not recorded). Some clones in this sample may be carry-over from other donors' samples. Both conserved end residues are part of each CDR3. D genes are given only for firm matches. Clone sizes are given selectively: once, few, many, or a class where the clone is expanded.

>TRBJ2-4|NA|many|TRBV12-3/TRBV12-4
TGTGCCAGCAGTTTAGTAGGCCAAAACATTCAGTACTTC
CASSLVGQNIQYF
>TRBJ2-7|TRBD2|NA|TRBV10-3
TGTGCCAGTTACGGGGGGACCTCCTACGAGCAGTACTTC
CASYGGTSYEQYF
>TRBJ2-3|NA|once|TRBV20-1
TGCAGTGCTACCCGAGGGACCGCAGATACGCAGTATTTT
CSATRGTADTQYF
>TRBJ1-1|NA|few|TRBV6-1
TGTGCCACCCTCGTCTGGGGAGAGAACACTGAAGCTTTCTTT
CATLVWGENTEAFF
>TRBJ2-5|NA|many|TRBV12-3/TRBV12-4
TGTGCCAGCAGTTTAGCGCGAGGGCTTCAAGAGACCCAGTACTTC
CASSLARGLQETQYF
>TRBJ2-4|NA|NA|TRBV20-1
TGCAGTGCTGCCCAACACTTAGCCAAAAACATTCAGTACTTC
CSAAQHLAKNIQYF
>TRBJ2-7|NA|few|TRBV29-1
TGCAGCGTTGGGGGGGGCAGCTCCTACGAGCAGTACTTC
CSVGGGSSYEQYF
>TRBJ2-1|TRBD2|NA|TRBV12-3/TRBV12-4
TGTGCCAGCAGTTCTGGGGGGGGGAAGTTCTTC
CASSSGGGKFF
>TRBJ2-5|TRBD1|NA|TRBV28
TGTGCCAGCAGTTCCATCGGGACAGGGAAGGAGACCCAGTACTTC
CASSSIGTGKETQYF
>TRBJ2-2|TRBD2|NA|TRBV20-1
TGCAGTGCTAGATTGCGGGGGAGTAACGGGGAGCTGTTTTTT
CSARLRGSNGELFF
>TRBJ1-2|NA|NA|TRBV20-1
TGCAGTGCTAGCAAGGGATCGGAATATGGCTACACCTTC
CSASKGSEYGYTF
>TRBJ2-7|TRBD1|many|TRBV7-2
TGTGCCAGCAGCCTTCTCAGGACAGGGTCTGTCTACGAGCAGTACTTC
CASSLLRTGSVYEQYF
>TRBJ1-3|NA|NA|TRBV11-3
TGTGCCAGCAGCCAAGGTTCTGTACCTGGAAACACCATATATTTT
CASSQGSVPGNTIYF
>TRBJ2-1|NA|few|TRBV18
TGTGCCAGCTCACCGAGACCGGGACTTATATACAATGAGCAGTTCTTC
CASSPRPGLIYNEQFF
>TRBJ2-7|NA|few|TRBV11-2
TGTGCCAGCAGCTTAGATCTTGGGGGCTGGGGCTACGAGCAGTACTTC
CASSLDLGGWGYEQYF
>TRBJ2-1|NA|few|TRBV20-1
TGCAGTGCTTCCGTCAGGGGCCGATCCTACAATGAGCAGTTCTTC
CSASVRGRSYNEQFF
>TRBJ1-5|NA|many|TRBV19
TGTGCCAGTAAAGGCCAGTGGCAGGGGAATCAGCCCCAGCATTTT
CASKGQWQGNQPQHF